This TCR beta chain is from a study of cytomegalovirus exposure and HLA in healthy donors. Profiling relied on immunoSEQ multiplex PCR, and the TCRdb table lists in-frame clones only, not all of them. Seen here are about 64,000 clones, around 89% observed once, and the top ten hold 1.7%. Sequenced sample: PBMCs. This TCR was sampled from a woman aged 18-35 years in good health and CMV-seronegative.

CDR3 DNA sequence: TGCGCCAGCAGCGCCCGAGGACTAGCGGATTACGAGCAGTACTTC. This encodes CASSARGLADYEQYF. The chain carries TRBV5-1 and TRBJ2-7, with 10 bases that match TRBD2. With 4 bases clipped from V and 4 bases from J, the junction kept 8 bases outside the gene matches. CDR1 is SGHRS, CDR2 YFSETQ, per germline. The CDR3 extends over 15 amino acids.